This paragraph reports one T cell receptor beta chain. The antigen is unknown. Germline lookup yields CDR1 SEHNR and CDR2 FQNEAQ (reference sequence). V lost 5 bases, J lost 5 bases, and 21 bases lay in between. The CDR3 runs to 16 residues. These data belong to a study of T cell repertoires in cytomegalovirus infection. At the level of the study: CMV infection together with matching HLA type was indicated by public TCR beta signatures.

TCRdb re-called the reads with MiXCR, one entry per CDR3 protein. The data contain around 55,000 distinct CDR3 sequences, 20% to 25% of them singletons. The genes are TRBV7-9 and TRBJ1-2, with a weak D call TRBD1 (5 bases). This receptor was identified in a human donor in good health (CMV status not recorded). Some clones in this sample may be carry-over from other donors' samples. The starting material was CD8+ T cells from cultured PBMCs, obtained from culture after CMV antigen stimulation. The chain's CDR3 is CASSPTDTPDLYGYTF. CDR3 coding DNA: TGTGCCAGCAGCCCCACGGACACTCCAGACCTATATGGCTACACCTTC.